The rows below give T cell receptor beta chains drawn from one sample of a study of blood T cell repertoires in COVID-19. Repertoires were generated with immunoSEQ multiplex PCR, while TCRdb's copy carries only in-frame clones and drops some. The repertoire includes 150,000 to 200,000 clones, about 84% of them detected once, and 15% to 20% sits in the top ten. Material for sequencing was peripheral blood. The receptors shown here come from a person aged 65-85 years with COVID-19, enrolled during active disease. The CDR3 runs from the conserved cysteine through the conserved F or W. Fields, in order: D gene, J gene, V gene, clone size, CDR3 DNA, CDR3 protein. A D gene is named only where the DNA matches it firmly. Size tells how often a clone was seen (once, few, many) or the class of an expanded clone, and some rows leave it out.

d_gene: TRBD1; j_gene: TRBJ2-7; v_gene: TRBV5-8; abundance: NA; CDR3nt: TGTGCCAGCAGGCACCACAGGGGGACCTACGAGCAGTACTTC; CDR3aa: CASRHHRGTYEQYF
d_gene: NA; j_gene: TRBJ1-2; v_gene: TRBV5-6; abundance: NA; CDR3nt: TGTGCCAGCAGCCTGACGAGGAGTAGCGCTAACTATGGCTACACCTTC; CDR3aa: CASSLTRSSANYGYTF
d_gene: NA; j_gene: TRBJ1-1; v_gene: TRBV29-1; abundance: NA; CDR3nt: TGCAGCGTTGGGTATCAGAAGATGAACACTGAAGCTTTCTTT; CDR3aa: CSVGYQKMNTEAFF
d_gene: NA; j_gene: TRBJ2-7; v_gene: TRBV7-3; abundance: NA; CDR3nt: TGTGCCAGCAGCTTATCGTCGTCCTCCTACGAGCAGTACTTC; CDR3aa: CASSLSSSSYEQYF
d_gene: NA; j_gene: TRBJ2-3; v_gene: TRBV29-1; abundance: NA; CDR3nt: TGCAGCGGTTATAGCACAGATACGCAGTATTTT; CDR3aa: CSGYSTDTQYF
d_gene: NA; j_gene: TRBJ2-7; v_gene: TRBV4-2; abundance: NA; CDR3nt: TGTGCCAGCAGCCAAGTAGCGACCTACGAGCAGTACTTC; CDR3aa: CASSQVATYEQYF
d_gene: NA; j_gene: TRBJ1-1; v_gene: TRBV5-5; abundance: NA; CDR3nt: TGTGCCAGCAGCTTTAACTGGGTCACAGATCGGACTGAAGCTTTCTTT; CDR3aa: CASSFNWVTDRTEAFF
d_gene: TRBD2; j_gene: TRBJ2-1; v_gene: TRBV7-9; abundance: NA; CDR3nt: TGTGCCAGCAGCTTCATGACTAGCAAGGATGAGCAGTTCTTC; CDR3aa: CASSFMTSKDEQFF
d_gene: TRBD2; j_gene: TRBJ2-2; v_gene: TRBV19; abundance: few; CDR3nt: TGTGCCAGTAGTATCCAGGGGAGACTAGCGGGAGGCACCGGGGAGCTGTTTTTT; CDR3aa: CASSIQGRLAGGTGELFF
d_gene: TRBD1; j_gene: TRBJ1-2; v_gene: TRBV15; abundance: NA; CDR3nt: TGTGCCACCAGCAGAGATGGTTCCGGGACAGGGGGTTACTATGGCTACACCTTC; CDR3aa: CATSRDGSGTGGYYGYTF
d_gene: NA; j_gene: TRBJ1-6; v_gene: TRBV6-1; abundance: NA; CDR3nt: TGTGCCAGCAGTGACAGGGTAGTCTCATCACCCCTCCACTTT; CDR3aa: CASSDRVVSSPLHF
d_gene: TRBD2; j_gene: TRBJ2-2; v_gene: TRBV24-1; abundance: NA; CDR3nt: TGTGCCACCAGTGATTTCGCGGGAGGGCCCTCAGGCGGGGAGCTGTTTTTT; CDR3aa: CATSDFAGGPSGGELFF
d_gene: TRBD2; j_gene: TRBJ2-4; v_gene: TRBV18; abundance: NA; CDR3nt: TGTGCCAGCTCACCACCGGGCGGGGGGGCCGCCAAAAACATTCAGTACTTC; CDR3aa: CASSPPGGGAAKNIQYF
d_gene: NA; j_gene: TRBJ1-3; v_gene: TRBV5-4; abundance: once; CDR3nt: TGTGCCAGCAGCTTGGATGGGAGAGCCGGAAACACCATATATTTT; CDR3aa: CASSLDGRAGNTIYF
d_gene: NA; j_gene: TRBJ2-2; v_gene: TRBV4-1; abundance: NA; CDR3nt: TGCGCCAGCAGCCGAGACCTGAACACCGGGGAGCTGTTTTTT; CDR3aa: CASSRDLNTGELFF
d_gene: TRBD1; j_gene: TRBJ1-1; v_gene: TRBV6-5; abundance: NA; CDR3nt: TGTGCCAGCAGTTTTCTCGCCCAGGGGGCAAACACTGAAGCTTTCTTT; CDR3aa: CASSFLAQGANTEAFF
d_gene: NA; j_gene: TRBJ2-3; v_gene: TRBV30; abundance: NA; CDR3nt: TGTGCCTGGAGAGAGAGCACAGATACGCAGTATTTT; CDR3aa: CAWRESTDTQYF
d_gene: TRBD2; j_gene: TRBJ2-5; v_gene: TRBV5-4; abundance: NA; CDR3nt: TGTGCCAGCAGCTTGGCCGTCGGGGGGGCCCGGGAGACCCAGTACTTC; CDR3aa: CASSLAVGGARETQYF
d_gene: NA; j_gene: TRBJ2-1; v_gene: TRBV30; abundance: NA; CDR3nt: TGTGCCTGGACCGTAGATCGGGACAATGAGCAGTTCTTC; CDR3aa: CAWTVDRDNEQFF
d_gene: NA; j_gene: TRBJ2-1; v_gene: TRBV24-1; abundance: NA; CDR3nt: TGTGCCACCAGTGATTTGCGGGTGGGTGACCAGTTCTTC; CDR3aa: CATSDLRVGDQFF
d_gene: TRBD1; j_gene: TRBJ1-1; v_gene: TRBV5-1; abundance: NA; CDR3nt: TGCGCCAGCAGTCAACCGGGGACAGGGGCCGCCTTTGGGGCTTTCTTT; CDR3aa: CASSQPGTGAAFGAFF
d_gene: NA; j_gene: TRBJ2-7; v_gene: TRBV12-3/TRBV12-4; abundance: NA; CDR3nt: TGTGCCAGCAGTTTCGGGGGTGACGAGCAGTACTTC; CDR3aa: CASSFGGDEQYF
d_gene: NA; j_gene: TRBJ2-2; v_gene: TRBV12-5; abundance: few; CDR3nt: TGTGCTAGTGGATCTTTCAAAAATCAGGGTTCGCGGTACACCGGGGAGCTGTTTTTT; CDR3aa: CASGSFKNQGSRYTGELFF
d_gene: NA; j_gene: TRBJ2-3; v_gene: TRBV13; abundance: once; CDR3nt: TGTGCCAGCAGCTTAGGGGGGGCCCCTCCTAGCACAGATACGCAGTATTTT; CDR3aa: CASSLGGAPPSTDTQYF
d_gene: NA; j_gene: TRBJ2-6; v_gene: TRBV7-3; abundance: NA; CDR3nt: TGTGCCAGCAGCACAGGCTCTGGGGCCAACGTCCTGACTTTC; CDR3aa: CASSTGSGANVLTF
d_gene: TRBD1; j_gene: TRBJ2-1; v_gene: TRBV11-2; abundance: NA; CDR3nt: TGTGCCAGCAGCCCGACAGGGATCTCCTACAATGAGCAGTTCTTC; CDR3aa: CASSPTGISYNEQFF
d_gene: NA; j_gene: TRBJ2-7; v_gene: TRBV28; abundance: few; CDR3nt: TGTGCCAGCAGTTTAATCTCCCCCTACGAGCAGTACTTC; CDR3aa: CASSLISPYEQYF
d_gene: NA; j_gene: TRBJ1-5; v_gene: TRBV6-5; abundance: once; CDR3nt: TGTGCCAGCAGTTACACGGAGGGTCAGCCCCAGCATTTT; CDR3aa: CASSYTEGQPQHF
d_gene: NA; j_gene: TRBJ1-2; v_gene: TRBV28; abundance: NA; CDR3nt: TGTGCCAGCAGTTTAGGTATTACAGCTAACTATGGCTACACCTTC; CDR3aa: CASSLGITANYGYTF